This paragraph reports one T cell receptor beta chain. As yet, its antigen is unknown. These data originate in a study of memory CD4+ T cells and cytomegalovirus serostatus. Study context: Of the healthy Belgian adults, several were CMV seropositive and approximately 24 seronegative. Study-wide findings and caveats: Of 150 to 200 reported CMV TCRbeta sequences, roughly 67 were found in memory CD4+ repertoires.

This CDR3 comprises 14 residues. The trim removed 7 bases at V and 2 bases at J, leaving 1 base unmatched. Germline loops: CDR1 SGDLS, CDR2 YYNGEE. Single viable CD3+CD4+CD8-CD45RO+ cells were sorted as the memory CD4+ T cells. Donors' CMV status reflects serum IgG against pp150, pp28, p38, p52. The table came from immunoSEQ multiplex PCR; TCRdb's copy has only in-frame clones and leaves some out. Among 80,000 or so clones listed, around four fifths were seen once. The receptor's source is an adult in good health and CMV-seropositive. The sample consisted of memory CD4+ T cells from blood. This chain joins TRBV9 and TRBJ2-5, with 14 bases aligning to TRBD2. The CDR3 is CASGTSGGQETQYF. As DNA, the CDR3 is TGTGCCAGCGGGACTAGCGGGGGACAAGAGACCCAGTACTTC.